Below are 24 T cell receptor beta chains sequenced from a single sample in a study of blood T cell repertoires in COVID-19. Produced via immunoSEQ multiplex PCR; TCRdb's table is partial and in-frame only. The sample consists of 150,000 to 200,000 clones, roughly 87% of them appearing once. Sequencing was carried out using peripheral blood. These TCRs come from a woman aged 60-75 years with COVID-19, enrolled during active disease.

The V and J genes are TRBV5-8 and TRBJ2-3; TRBD2 matches 7 bases. The V segment lost 0 bases and the J segment 4 bases; nucleotides outside the gene matches: 11. CDR3 length equals 17 residues. From germline, CDR1 is SGHTS and CDR2 YDEGEE. The CDR3 DNA reads as TGTGCCAGCAGCTTGGAAATTCTTGCGGGGGTAGCAGATACGCAGTATTTT. It yields the protein CASSLEILAGVADTQYF. Looking up the rest from reference TRBV5-8 and TRBJ2-3 gives the full variable domain: EAGVTQSPTHLIKTRGQQATLRCSPISGHTSVYWYQQALGLGLQFLLWYDEGEERNRGNFPPRFSGRQFPNYSSELNVNALELEDSALYLCASSLEILAGVADTQYFGPGTRLTVL.

In its sample, this clone was seen many times. This chain joins TRBV7-2 and TRBJ1-2, with TRBD1 matching 8 bases. The trim removed 1 base at V and 3 bases at J, leaving 4 bases unmatched. The CDR3 runs 15 residues. Germline CDR1 SGHTA, CDR2 FQGNSA. The DNA of the CDR3 is TGTGCCAGCAGCTTAGGGCAGGGGGCACACTATGGCTACACCTTC. Translation: CASSLGQGAHYGYTF.

The gene calls are TRBV6-4 and TRBJ1-6; 7 bases are shared with TRBD1. This CDR3 comprises 13 residues. The J segment lost 14 bases and the V segment lost 4 bases, leaving 8 bases of the junction unmatched. The germline gives CDR1 MRHNA, CDR2 SNTAGT. The CDR3 is CASSGGRGSSLHF. The CDR3 bases are TGTGCCAGCAGTGGAGGCAGGGGGTCATCCCTCCACTTT.

The chain is built from TRBV2 and TRBJ2-5; TRBD1 matches at 10 bases. This CDR3 is 15 amino acids long. V trimming: 5 bases; J trimming: 3 bases; junction bases outside the gene matches: 6. Germline loops: CDR1 SNHLY, CDR2 FYNNEI. CDR3 DNA sequence: TGTGCCAGCAGTCCCGACAGGGGGCGCGAAGAGACCCAGTACTTC. Its translation is CASSPDRGREETQYF. Supplemented by reference TRBV2 and TRBJ2-5, the full variable domain reads EPEVTQTPSHQVTQMGQEVILRCVPISNHLYFYWYRQILGQKVEFLVSFYNNEISEKSEIFDDQFSVERPDGSNFTLKIRSTKLEDSAMYFCASSPDRGREETQYFGPGTRLLVL.

The gene calls are TRBV27 and TRBJ2-4; D perhaps matches TRBD2 (5 bases). This CDR3 comprises 13 residues. V lost 10 bases and J 0 bases, leaving 10 bases between the germline ends. Germline V gene lookup returns CDR1 MNHEY and CDR2 SMNVEV (reference sequence). The CDR3 spells CATGLLAKNIQYF. The CDR3 nucleotides are TGTGCCACCGGACTGTTAGCCAAAAACATTCAGTACTTC.

This clone was observed a single time. The chain has TRBV28 and TRBJ1-1; D is uncertain. Trimming stripped 7 bases from V and 5 bases from J, with 14 bases between. Germline V gene data show CDR1 as MDHEN and CDR2 as SYDVKM. This CDR3 contains 13 residues. This CDR3 reads CASKGSRRTEAFF. In DNA form, the CDR3 reads TGTGCCAGCAAAGGCAGTAGGAGAACTGAAGCTTTCTTT.

CDR3 residues: CASSSATGRGASYEQYF. The CDR3 bases are TGTGCCAGCAGCTCCGCCACAGGGAGGGGAGCCTCTTACGAGCAGTACTTC. The chain recombines TRBV7-2 with TRBJ2-7, with a weak D call TRBD2 (7 bases). This CDR3 is built from 17 residues. Between the trimmed V and J ends, which lost 4 bases and 4 bases, there was a span of 23 bases. Germline V gene lookup returns CDR1 SGHTA and CDR2 FQGNSA.

This chain joins TRBV19 and TRBJ1-5; D gene ambiguous. The CDR3 has 15 amino acids. Deletions cut 2 bases from V and 3 bases from J, with 11 bases between. Germline CDR1 and CDR2: LNHDA and SQIVND (reference sequence). The DNA of the CDR3 is TGTGCCAGTAGTATATGGAGGGATCACAATCAGCCCCAGCATTTT. This sequence encodes CASSIWRDHNQPQHF. Full variable domain (remainder filled in from reference TRBV19 and TRBJ1-5): DGGITQSPKYLFRKEGQNVTLSCEQNLNHDAMYWYRQDPGQGLRLIYYSQIVNDFQKGDIAEGYSVSREKKESFPLTVTSAQKNPTAFYLCASSIWRDHNQPQHFGDGTRLSIL.

The J gene is TRBJ2-5, the V gene TRBV5-8; 7 bases are a match to TRBD1. Losses at the gene ends were 5 bases for V and 0 bases for J; bases not matched to a gene: 10. CDR3 length equals 16 residues. The germline gives CDR1 SGHTS, CDR2 YDEGEE. The CDR3 bases are TGTGCCAGCAGGCCACGACAGGGACGGTACCAAGAGACCCAGTACTTC. The encoded protein is CASRPRQGRYQETQYF.

There are a few counts of this clone. This sequence joins TRBV6-6 and TRBJ1-4; D not certain. The CDR3 has 15 amino acids. The germline V gene encodes CDR1 MNHNY and CDR2 SVGAGI (reference sequence). V lost 2 bases to trimming and J lost 0 bases, with 7 bases between them. CDR3 residues: CASSYPGSTNEKLFF. DNA of the CDR3: TGTGCCAGCAGTTACCCGGGGTCAACTAATGAAAAACTGTTTTTT.

This sequence joins TRBV5-6 and TRBJ2-1; 14 positions agree with TRBD2. V was pared by 4 bases and J by 16 bases, with 4 bases of the junction left unmatched. CDR3 length: 12 residues. Germline CDR1 reads SGHDT; CDR2 reads YYEEEE. This CDR3 reads CASSLTSGGEFF. CDR3 DNA sequence: TGTGCCAGCAGCCTGACTAGCGGGGGGGAATTCTTC.

The genes are TRBV3-1 (or the pseudogene TRBV3-2) and TRBJ2-2; TRBD1 matches at 9 bases. The J segment lost 7 bases and the V segment lost 6 bases, leaving 6 bases of the junction unmatched. This CDR3 comprises 14 residues. Germline-derived CDR1 and CDR2 are LGHDT and YNNKEL (reference sequence). The CDR3 nucleotides read TGTGCCAGCAGGGGACAGGGAGGGGTCGGGGAGCTGTTTTTT. Encoded protein: CASRGQGGVGELFF.

CDR3 nucleotides: TGTGCCAGCAGTACCCGGACAGGGAGCAATCAGCCCCAGCATTTT. It yields the protein CASSTRTGSNQPQHF. The rearrangement links TRBV6-2 or TRBV6-3 to TRBJ1-5, with TRBD1 matching over 8 bases. The V gene end was trimmed by 5 bases and the J gene end by 1 base; junction bases not matched to a gene: 4. The CDR3 is 15 amino acids. From germline, CDR1 is MNHEY and CDR2 SVGEGT.

V gene TRBV5-6 combines with J gene TRBJ2-3, with 9 bases identical to TRBD1. The CDR3 runs 16 residues. The ends lost 0 bases at V and 4 bases at J; junction bases unmatched: 6. The V gene's germline CDR1 is SGHDT and CDR2 YYEEEE. Here the CDR3 reads CASSLGVDRGADTQYF. CDR3 nucleotides: TGTGCCAGCAGCTTGGGGGTGGACAGGGGTGCAGATACGCAGTATTTT.

This clone was detected a few times. The chain links TRBV7-3 to TRBJ2-1, with D hard to call. The germline CDR1 and CDR2 sequences are SGHTA and FQGTGA. V dropped 5 bases and J dropped 5 bases, with 10 bases sitting between them. The CDR3 totals 13 residues. CDR3 coding DNA: TGTGCCAGCAGCAAACAGCCGAACAATGAGCAGTTCTTC. It is translated as CASSKQPNNEQFF.

The table lists this clone with many counts. This chain links TRBV5-1 with TRBJ2-3, with 12 bases that match TRBD2. The germline CDR1 and CDR2 sequences are SGHRS and YFSETQ. V dropped 4 bases and J dropped 1; count of bases not matched to a gene: 4. This CDR3 region has 16 residues. The DNA of the CDR3 is TGCGCCAGCAGCACTTGGACTAGCGGGGGCACAGATACGCAGTATTTT. This gives the protein CASSTWTSGGTDTQYF.

Remarks on this clone: Since the CDR3 does not end with the conserved phenylalanine or tryptophan, this likely comes from a read error. The DNA is left out, because the CDR3 cannot be placed on it with certainty; the CDR3 is given as TCRdb lists it. V is TRBV11-2 and J is TRBJ2-7; TRBD1 reflects the table's D call only, with no check against the DNA. Germline V gene sequence: CDR1 SGHAT, CDR2 FQNNGV. The CDR3 is 12 amino acids long, termini counted. The CDR3 loop reads CASSLGLGQGVI.

This clone showed up just a few times. V and J are TRBV7-2 and TRBJ2-2, with unresolved D. Trimming left V 1 base short and J 6 bases short, with 12 bases between. There are 15 residues in the CDR3. Germline V gene lookup returns CDR1 SGHTA and CDR2 FQGNSA. CDR3 loop: CASSLGRNSPGELFF. CDR3 bases: TGTGCCAGCAGCTTAGGTCGGAATAGCCCCGGGGAGCTGTTTTTT.

The chain carries TRBV27 and TRBJ1-6; perhaps TRBD1 as D (6 bases). The V gene's germline CDR1 is MNHEY and CDR2 SMNVEV (reference sequence). The CDR3 has 12 residues. CDR3 protein: CVGWGRDSPLHF. The CDR3 nucleotides are TGTGTTGGGTGGGGGCGCGATTCACCCCTCCACTTT.

This clone has a single count. J is TRBJ2-7 and V is TRBV3-1 (or the pseudogene TRBV3-2); perhaps TRBD1 as D (5 bases). Germline CDR1 is LGHDT and CDR2 is YNNKEL (reference sequence). The CDR3 has 13 amino acids. V lost 6 bases and J lost 6, with 15 bases in between. DNA of the CDR3: TGTGCCAGCAGTGAAGTCCAGGGTTCCGAGCAGTACGTC. Translated: CASSEVQGSEQYV.

The rearrangement joins TRBV27 to TRBJ2-3; D gene uncertain. Germline V gene data show CDR1 as MNHEY and CDR2 as SMNVEV (reference sequence). The CDR3 sequence is 15 residues long. V was trimmed by 2 bases and J by 6 bases, leaving 15 bases between them. Here the CDR3 DNA reads TGTGCCAGCAGTTTAGATCCGCTAGACGCGGATACGCAGTATTTT. It specifies CASSLDPLDADTQYF.

The chain links TRBV6-1 to TRBJ1-2; TRBD1 might be the D (5 bases). From germline, CDR1 is MNHNS and CDR2 SASEGT. The CDR3 has 14 amino acids. V was clipped by 2 bases and J by 3 bases, with 10 bases between them. CDR3 loop: CASSETQGDYGYTF. In nucleotides, the CDR3 is TGTGCCAGCAGTGAAACCCAGGGTGACTATGGCTACACCTTC.

The chain has TRBV12-5 and TRBJ2-1, with 14 bases matching TRBD2. The CDR3 contains 17 residues. The V segment lost 4 bases and the J segment 2 bases; nucleotides outside the gene matches: 4. Germline loops: CDR1 LGHNT, CDR2 FRNRAP. The CDR3 region is CASGWTSGRPTYNEQFF. The DNA of the CDR3 is TGTGCTAGTGGTTGGACTAGCGGGAGGCCTACCTACAATGAGCAGTTCTTC.

The count of this clone is one. This sequence joins TRBV7-9 and TRBJ1-1; D not resolved. The CDR3 runs to 15 residues. Germline CDR1 and CDR2: SEHNR and FQNEAQ (reference sequence). Trimming shortened V by 4 bases and J by 1 base, and 13 bases separated the two germline ends. The DNA of the CDR3 is TGTGCCAGCAGCTCCGGAGCCCTGAGGAACACTGAAGCTTTCTTT. Protein sequence: CASSSGALRNTEAFF.